What follows describes a single TCR beta chain. Its antigen is undetermined. Profiling relied on immunoSEQ multiplex PCR, and the TCRdb table lists in-frame clones only, not all of them. The sample yields 150,000 or so clones, 85% to 90% seen once. The data derive from a study of T cell responses to AZD1222 COVID-19 vaccine. The CDR3 has 13 amino acids. Trimming stripped 5 bases from V and 4 bases from J, with 9 bases between. Study results and caveats: Reportedly, nearly half of unique spike TCRs recognized epitopes outside B.1.351/B.1.1.7 mutations.

The starting material was peripheral blood, obtained on day 0 of AZD1222 vaccination. The chain recombines TRBV12-3 or TRBV12-4 with TRBJ1-5; D unresolved. The clonotype comes from an adult in good health. CDR3 sequence: CASSLTSNQPQHF. The CDR3 DNA is TGTGCCAGCAGTCTAACGTCTAATCAGCCCCAGCATTTT.